This T cell receptor (beta chain) was identified in a study of early T cells in non-severe SARS-CoV-2 infection. About the research overall: With bulk RNA from unsorted whole blood as input, sequencing yielded unpaired chains.

TCRdb reprocessed the 5' RACE reads with MiXCR, giving one entry per CDR3 protein. This table has under 85,000 distinct CDR3 sequences, 9.5% to 15% appearing once. The germline gives CDR1 SEHNR, CDR2 FQNEAQ (reference sequence). The CDR3 covers 15 residues. Trimming shortened V by 3 bases and J by 2 bases, and 10 bases separated the two germline ends. This receptor was taken from an adult who was a healthcare worker with PCR-confirmed SARS-CoV-2 infection or an uninfected control (not recorded which). Source material: whole blood. The chain links TRBV7-9 to TRBJ2-2; weak D call: TRBD2 (6 bases). CDR3 coding DNA: TGTGCCAGCAGCTTTGGGACTCTAAACACCGGGGAGCTGTTTTTT. It specifies CASSFGTLNTGELFF.